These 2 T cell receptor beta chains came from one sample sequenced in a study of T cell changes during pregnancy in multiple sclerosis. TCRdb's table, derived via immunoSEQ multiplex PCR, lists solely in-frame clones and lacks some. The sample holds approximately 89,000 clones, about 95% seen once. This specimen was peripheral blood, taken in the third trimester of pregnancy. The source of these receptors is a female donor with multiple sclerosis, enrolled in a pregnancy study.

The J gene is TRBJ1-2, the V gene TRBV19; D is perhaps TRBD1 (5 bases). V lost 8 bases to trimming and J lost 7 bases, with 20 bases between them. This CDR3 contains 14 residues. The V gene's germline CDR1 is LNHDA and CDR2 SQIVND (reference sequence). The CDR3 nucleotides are TGTGCCAGTCTCCCCGACAGTCACCCGAGTGGCTACACCTTC. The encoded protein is CASLPDSHPSGYTF.

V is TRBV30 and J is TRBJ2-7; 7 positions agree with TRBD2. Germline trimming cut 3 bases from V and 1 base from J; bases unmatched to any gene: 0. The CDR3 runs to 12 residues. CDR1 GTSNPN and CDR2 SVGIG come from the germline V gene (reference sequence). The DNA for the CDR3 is TGTGCCTGGAGGGGGGGGTCCTACGAGCAGTACTTC. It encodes CAWRGGSYEQYF.